One and the same sample provided the 21 T cell receptor beta chains below, sequenced in a study of shared clonotypes between healthy human individuals. Measured with immunoSEQ multiplex PCR; TCRdb has only the in-frame clones, and not every one. The sample consists of 2 million or so clones, just under 95% of them appearing once. Cells designated naive CD8 were CD45RO-negative and were positively selected for CCR7, with terminally differentiated effector memory CD45RA+ cells excluded. Sequenced: naive CD8+ T cells sorted from blood. Every receptor here comes from a man aged 18 to 30 in good health.

The genes are TRBV11-2 and TRBJ1-2; no clear D. From germline, CDR1 is SGHAT and CDR2 FQNNGV. Trimming stripped 1 base from V and 0 bases from J, with 9 bases between. The CDR3 totals 15 residues. CDR3 bases: TGTGCCAGCAGCTTAGTGGCAGAACCTAACTATGGCTACACCTTC. It is translated as CASSLVAEPNYGYTF.

The chain employs TRBV6-5 and TRBJ2-2; D possibly corresponds to TRBD2 (5 bases). The CDR3 spans 14 residues. CDR1 is MNHEY, CDR2 SVGAGI, per germline. V lost 6 bases and J 5 bases, leaving 13 bases between the germline ends. CDR3 sequence (DNA): TGTGCCAGCAGCTCCATCGGGGATACCGGGGAGCTGTTTTTT. It is translated as CASSSIGDTGELFF.

This clone was picked up one time. This sequence joins TRBV7-9 and TRBJ2-7; 7 bases agree with TRBD2. V lost 5 bases to trimming and J lost 4 bases; unmatched junction nucleotides: 8. Germline-derived CDR1 and CDR2 are SEHNR and FQNEAQ (reference sequence). The CDR3 totals 14 residues. The CDR3 is CASSRVVGGYEQYF. CDR3 in DNA: TGTGCCAGCAGCCGAGTCGTGGGAGGGTACGAGCAGTACTTC. The full variable domain, with the rest looked up from reference TRBV7-9 and TRBJ2-7, is DTGVSQNPRHKITKRGQNVTFRCDPISEHNRLYWYRQTLGQGPEFLTYFQNEAQLEKSRLLSDRFSAERPKGSFSTLEIQRTEQGDSAMYLCASSRVVGGYEQYFGPGTRLTVT.

This sequence joins TRBV6-1 and TRBJ2-2; 10 bases agree with TRBD2. V was pared by 3 bases and J by 4 bases, with 5 bases of the junction left unmatched. CDR1 is MNHNS, CDR2 SASEGT, per germline. This CDR3 comprises 16 residues. In DNA, the CDR3 is TGTGCCAGCAGTGATCCAGCGGGGGGGCTCACCGGGGAGCTGTTTTTT. It codes for CASSDPAGGLTGELFF.

The V and J genes are TRBV2 and TRBJ1-2; D call uncertain. The germline V gene encodes CDR1 SNHLY and CDR2 FYNNEI. Trimming cost V 5 bases and J 12 bases, with 13 bases left between them. The CDR3 totals 11 residues. As DNA, the CDR3 is TGTGCCAGCAGTCCCCAGCGGTTGGACACCTTC. Translation: CASSPQRLDTF.

This clone was observed a single time. This chain uses TRBV7-9 with TRBJ1-2; weak D call: TRBD1 (5 bases). Germline lookup yields CDR1 SEHNR and CDR2 FQNEAQ (reference sequence). V was pared by 8 bases and J by 4 bases, with 17 bases between. There are 14 residues in the CDR3. CDR3 protein: CASETTRGPYGYTF. CDR3 coding DNA: TGTGCCAGCGAGACAACGAGGGGTCCCTATGGCTACACCTTC.

This chain joins TRBV5-4 and TRBJ2-7; TRBD1 aligns across 12 bases. The trim removed 3 bases at V and 12 bases at J, leaving 7 bases unmatched. CDR1 and CDR2 from the germline V gene are SGHNT and YYREEE (reference sequence). The CDR3 has 13 amino acids. Here the CDR3 reads CASSYGTGGDPYF. The CDR3 region has the DNA TGTGCCAGCAGCTACGGGACAGGGGGCGATCCGTACTTC.

The chain uses TRBV4-3 and TRBJ2-7; TRBD2 is a possible D gene (5 bases). V was shortened by 1 base and J by 4 bases, with 14 bases between the two germline ends. Germline V CDR1 and CDR2: LGHNA, YSLEER. The CDR3 covers 15 residues. For the CDR3, the DNA is TGCGCCAGCAGCCAAGTGCTAGCAGATCAGTACGAGCAGTACTTC. As protein: CASSQVLADQYEQYF.

The table lists this clone with a count of one. V gene TRBV28 combines with J gene TRBJ2-5; D tentatively fits TRBD1 or TRBD2 (5 bases each). Trimming removed 6 bases at V and 0 bases at J, with 14 bases between. Germline V gene lookup returns CDR1 MDHEN and CDR2 SYDVKM. This CDR3 region has 15 residues. The CDR3 loop reads CASSPGAANQETQYF. CDR3 nucleotides: TGTGCCAGCAGCCCCGGGGCAGCGAACCAAGAGACCCAGTACTTC.

The rearrangement links TRBV13 to TRBJ2-1; TRBD2 agrees at 14 bases. Germline trimming cut 3 bases from V and 1 base from J; bases unmatched to any gene: 5. Germline V lookup: CDR1 PRHDT, CDR2 FYEKMQ (reference sequence). The length of the CDR3 is 18 residues. The DNA of the CDR3 is TGTGCCAGCAGCTTGACGGGACTAGCGGGGGAGTCCTACAATGAGCAGTTCTTC. It encodes CASSLTGLAGESYNEQFF.

This sequence joins TRBV4-3 and TRBJ2-7; D gene uncertain. CDR3 length: 16 residues. Trimming removed 1 base at V and 3 bases at J, with 16 bases between. CDR1 and CDR2 (germline): LGHNA, YSLEER. The CDR3, as DNA: TGCGCCAGCAGCCAAGTTTTGGCAGGACCTATCTACGAGCAGTACTTC. This gives the protein CASSQVLAGPIYEQYF.

The chain has TRBV9 and TRBJ2-1, with D perhaps matching TRBD2 (6 bases). CDR1 is SGDLS and CDR2 is YYNGEE in the germline V gene. The V gene lost 0 bases and the J gene lost 8 bases, with 12 bases spanning the gap. The CDR3 has 14 amino acids. The DNA for the CDR3 is TGTGCCAGCAGCGTAGCCCCTGGGGGGTATGAGCAGTTCTTC. It encodes CASSVAPGGYEQFF.

CDR3 loop: CASSFAGGSVGYTF. In DNA, the CDR3 is TGTGCCAGCAGTTTTGCAGGGGGTAGCGTCGGCTACACCTTC. The chain couples TRBV27 to TRBJ1-2, with 7 bases lining up with TRBD1. The CDR3 sequence is 14 residues long. The trim removed 3 bases at V and 8 bases at J, leaving 9 bases unmatched. Germline assignment: CDR1 MNHEY and CDR2 SMNVEV (reference sequence).

This chain uses TRBV27 with TRBJ2-3; D remains ambiguous. CDR1 and CDR2 from the germline V gene are MNHEY and SMNVEV (reference sequence). V was cut by 3 bases and J by 2 bases, with 12 bases left in between. The CDR3 sequence is 15 residues long. Written as DNA, the CDR3 is TGTGCCAGCAGTTTGAATCAGCCCCTCACAGATACGCAGTATTTT. Its protein product is CASSLNQPLTDTQYF.

In nucleotides, the CDR3 is TGCGCCAGCAGCCAAGGCCGGGACGACCCAGAGACCCAGTACTTC. Its protein product is CASSQGRDDPETQYF. The genes are TRBV4-3 and TRBJ2-5, with D perhaps TRBD1 or TRBD2 (5 bases each). Between the trimmed V and J ends, which lost 1 base and 4 bases, there was a span of 13 bases. Germline V gene sequence: CDR1 LGHNA, CDR2 YSLEER. The CDR3 length is 15 residues.

V and J are TRBV7-9 and TRBJ2-7, with a tentative D call TRBD1 (5 bases). This CDR3 contains 16 residues. CDR1 is SEHNR, CDR2 FQNEAQ, per germline (reference sequence). V lost 5 bases to trimming and J lost 0 bases, with 17 bases between them. CDR3 in amino acids: CASSPVTGASSYEQYF. CDR3 DNA sequence: TGTGCCAGCAGCCCTGTCACAGGCGCCAGCTCCTACGAGCAGTACTTC. The full variable domain, completed using reference TRBV7-9 and TRBJ2-7, is DTGVSQNPRHKITKRGQNVTFRCDPISEHNRLYWYRQTLGQGPEFLTYFQNEAQLEKSRLLSDRFSAERPKGSFSTLEIQRTEQGDSAMYLCASSPVTGASSYEQYFGPGTRLTVT.

This chain connects TRBV4-1 to TRBJ2-1; possibly TRBD1 for D (6 bases). This CDR3 contains 14 residues. Trimming removed 1 base from V and 5 bases from J, with 9 bases in between. Germline assignment: CDR1 MGHRA and CDR2 YSYEKL. The CDR3 here is CASSQGGTHNEQFF. DNA of the CDR3: TGCGCCAGCAGCCAAGGGGGGACACACAATGAGCAGTTCTTC.

This chain connects TRBV19 to TRBJ2-5, with D tentatively TRBD1 (5 bases). The germline V gene has CDR1 LNHDA and CDR2 SQIVND (reference sequence). This CDR3 region has 10 residues. V was shortened by 9 bases and J by 3 bases, with 5 bases between the two germline ends. The CDR3 spells CARQEETQYF. The DNA of the CDR3 is TGTGCCAGACAGGAAGAGACCCAGTACTTC. The full variable domain, its missing parts supplied by reference TRBV19 and TRBJ2-5, is DGGITQSPKYLFRKEGQNVTLSCEQNLNHDAMYWYRQDPGQGLRLIYYSQIVNDFQKGDIAEGYSVSREKKESFPLTVTSAQKNPTAFYLCARQEETQYFGPGTRLLVL.

The chain is built from TRBV6-1 and TRBJ1-2; 9 positions match TRBD1. This CDR3 has 16 residues. In germline, CDR1 is MNHNS, CDR2 SASEGT. Trimming removed 4 bases from V and 1 base from J; junction bases left unmatched: 7. The CDR3 DNA follows: TGTGCCAGCAGTGCCTCCGGGACAGGGATTAACTATGGCTACACCTTC. Translation: CASSASGTGINYGYTF.

In the case of this clone: Different DNA sequences within this sample yield the same CDR3. J is TRBJ2-7 and V is TRBV5-6; 8 bases match TRBD1. V gave up 4 bases and J gave up 4 bases; unmatched junction bases: 7. The CDR3 contains 14 residues. The V gene's germline CDR1 is SGHDT and CDR2 YYEEEE. As DNA, the CDR3 is TGTGCCAGCAGCCTGGGACAGGCTACTTACGAGCAGTACTTC. Protein: CASSLGQATYEQYF.

A remark on this clone: Distinct nucleotide sequences in the sample also encode this CDR3. The chain joins TRBV27 to TRBJ2-1; maybe TRBD1 (5 bases). Germline loops: CDR1 MNHEY, CDR2 SMNVEV (reference sequence). This CDR3 is built from 14 residues. Trimming took 2 bases from V and 1 from J, leaving 6 bases between them. CDR3 protein: CASSLQGSYNEQFF. The CDR3 DNA follows: TGTGCCAGCAGTTTACAGGGTTCCTACAATGAGCAGTTCTTC.